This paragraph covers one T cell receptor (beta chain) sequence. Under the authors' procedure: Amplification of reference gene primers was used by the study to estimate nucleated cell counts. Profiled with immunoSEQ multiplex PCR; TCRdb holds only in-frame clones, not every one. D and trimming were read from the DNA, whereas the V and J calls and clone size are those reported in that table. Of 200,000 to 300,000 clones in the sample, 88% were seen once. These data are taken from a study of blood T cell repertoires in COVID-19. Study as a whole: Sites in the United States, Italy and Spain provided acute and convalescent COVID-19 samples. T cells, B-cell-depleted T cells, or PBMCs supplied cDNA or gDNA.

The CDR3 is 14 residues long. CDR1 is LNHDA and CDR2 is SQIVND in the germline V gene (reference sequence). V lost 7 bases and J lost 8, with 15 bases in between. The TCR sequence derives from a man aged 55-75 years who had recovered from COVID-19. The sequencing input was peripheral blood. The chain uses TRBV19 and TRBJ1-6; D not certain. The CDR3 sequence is CASTSYGGDSPLHF. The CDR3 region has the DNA TGTGCCAGTACCTCCTACGGAGGCGATTCACCCCTCCACTTT.